This T cell receptor (beta chain) was recovered during a study of T cell repertoires in cytomegalovirus infection. Study-level background: Selected CMV epitopes included recently identified HLA-C-restricted ones as well as well-studied HLA-B-restricted ones. Shared public TCR beta signatures pointed to both CMV infection and a matching HLA type. General study points: Summed frequency of shared TCR beta families picked out CMV carriers who also had the relevant HLA. Dominating the ex vivo response were HLA-C-restricted CMV-specific TCR beta clonotypes.

The V and J ends lost 1 base and 7 bases respectively, with 14 bases between them. The V gene's germline CDR1 is SGHVS and CDR2 FQNEAQ. This CDR3 contains 15 residues. TCRdb fed the reads into MiXCR, producing one record per CDR3 protein. The table records about a million distinct CDR3 sequences, approximately 30% of them present only once. In this sample, this clonotype turned up a few times. What it binds is not known. V usage is TRBV7-8 and J usage is TRBJ2-1; D perhaps matches TRBD1 (7 bases). Sample: cultured CD8+ T cells from PBMCs, taken from culture after CMV antigen stimulation. The clonotype was recovered from a human donor in good health (CMV status not recorded). Some clones in this sample may be carry-over from other donors' samples. In DNA form, the CDR3 reads TGTGCCAGCAGCTTAGATCCAGGGGGGTGGAATGAGCAGTTCTTC. It codes for CASSLDPGGWNEQFF.